This TCR beta chain originates from a study of early T cells in non-severe SARS-CoV-2 infection. About the study: Bulk RNA taken from unsorted whole blood was sequenced, leaving chains unpaired.

There are many counts of this clonotype. The TCR library protocol was used to attach unique molecular identifiers. These identifiers were attached to individual cDNA molecules. TCRdb passed the 5' RACE reads through MiXCR, listing each CDR3 protein once. The table has 50,000 or so distinct CDR3 sequences, approximately 15% seen once. Germline CDR1 MDHEN, CDR2 SYDVKM. CDR3 length: 17 amino acids. After removal of 7 bases from V and 13 bases from J, the junction contained 21 bases not matched to a gene. This TCR came from an adult who was a healthcare worker with PCR-confirmed SARS-CoV-2 infection or an uninfected control (not recorded which). This chain joins TRBV28 and TRBJ2-6, with TRBD1 matching 8 bases. Sequencing was performed on whole blood, taken at baseline. The CDR3 DNA sequence: TGTGCCAGCAATCGATACCGACAGGGGCCCCGAGAACGAGTCCTGACTTTC. This sequence encodes CASNRYRQGPRERVLTF.